These 8 T cell receptor beta chains originate from one sample sequenced in a study of Tregs in tolerant kidney transplant recipients (dated by TCRdb to between 2017 and 2020). Library creation used the immunoSEQ multiplex PCR assay. The source is immuneACCESS, and TCRdb retained only in-frame sequences with V and J called. Part of the clones is not carried over; for the studies checked, unresolved V genes explain less than half of this, and the remainder is unexplained. Recorded for this sample are 90,000 to 130,000 clones; nearly 90% of them occurred a single time. Roughly 0.35% of the sample lies in the top ten. This specimen's time point label, per the study, means: blood sample drawn before combined kidney and bone marrow transplant. The source material was CD4+ T cells from blood, sampled before the transplant. These receptors originate from a human donor who received a combined kidney and bone marrow transplant.

J is TRBJ2-7 and V is TRBV27; 7 nucleotides align to TRBD1. The length of the CDR3 is 16 residues. V shed 5 bases, J shed 3 bases, and the junction held 13 bases outside the gene matches. Germline V gives CDR1 MNHEY, CDR2 SMNVEV (reference sequence). DNA for the CDR3: TGTGCCAGCAGTCCCTGCCGGGACAGACCCCTCTACGAGCAGTACTTC. Translated: CASSPCRDRPLYEQYF.

This sequence joins TRBV11-3 and TRBJ2-3; TRBD2 aligns across 10 bases. The trim removed 1 base at V and 4 bases at J, leaving 8 bases unmatched. From germline, CDR1 is SGHNT and CDR2 YENEEA. The CDR3 has 17 amino acids. The CDR3 bases are TGTGCCAGCAGCTTAGGCCCCATAGCGGGAGGCCCAGATACGCAGTATTTT. Encoded protein: CASSLGPIAGGPDTQYF.

V gene TRBV30 combines with J gene TRBJ2-7, with 8 bases matching TRBD1. The V gene end was trimmed by 1 base and the J gene end by 3 bases; junction bases not matched to a gene: 8. From germline, CDR1 is GTSNPN and CDR2 SVGIG (reference sequence). The CDR3 is 15 residues long. The CDR3 reads CAWSGTRGQGYEQYF. For the CDR3, the DNA is TGTGCCTGGAGTGGGACCCGAGGACAGGGCTACGAGCAGTACTTC.

J is TRBJ2-1 and V is TRBV7-9; 14 bases agree with TRBD2. Unmatched junction bases numbered 7, after V lost 5 bases and J lost 7 bases. The CDR3 is made up of 16 amino acids. In germline, CDR1 is SEHNR, CDR2 FQNEAQ (reference sequence). CDR3 bases: TGTGCCAGCAGCGGATGGACTAGCGGGGGGTTGAATGAGCAGTTCTTC. Its translation is CASSGWTSGGLNEQFF.

CDR3 protein: CASSALAGGADTQYF. CDR3 DNA sequence: TGTGCCAGCAGTGCCTTAGCGGGGGGCGCGGATACGCAGTATTTT. The chain links TRBV6-1 to TRBJ2-3, with 10 bases aligning to TRBD2. CDR3 length: 15 amino acids. Germline loops: CDR1 MNHNS, CDR2 SASEGT. V was pared by 4 bases and J by 6 bases, with 7 bases of the junction left unmatched.

The gene calls are TRBV21-1 and TRBJ1-1; TRBD1 was called by the table and not checked on the DNA. TRBV21-1 counts as a pseudogene. The CDR3 is 16 residues long. CDR3: CASSLKLGQMNTEAFF. The DNA for the CDR3 is TGTGCCAGCAGCCTTAAGCTCGGACAGATGAACACTGAAGCTTTCTTT.

J is TRBJ1-3 and V is TRBV5-1; the D is unclear. The CDR3 has 15 amino acids. V lost 0 bases and J 0 bases, leaving 7 bases between the germline ends. Germline V lookup: CDR1 SGHRS, CDR2 YFSETQ. CDR3 bases: TGCGCCAGCAGCTTGGACAGCGGCTCTGGAAACACCATATATTTT. It is translated as CASSLDSGSGNTIYF. Full variable domain (rest looked up from reference TRBV5-1 and TRBJ1-3): KAGVTQTPRYLIKTRGQQVTLSCSPISGHRSVSWYQQTPGQGLQFLFEYFSETQRNKGNFPGRFSGRQFSNSRSEMNVSTLELGDSALYLCASSLDSGSGNTIYFGEGSWLTVV.

This chain links TRBV5-6 with TRBJ2-1; possibly TRBD1 for D (6 bases). The V end was cut by 0 bases, the J end by 7 bases, with 11 bases between. The CDR3 runs 14 residues. CDR1 and CDR2 from the germline V gene are SGHDT and YYEEEE. The CDR3 sequence is CASSLVDSLNEQFF. The CDR3 DNA is TGTGCCAGCAGCTTGGTGGACAGTCTTAATGAGCAGTTCTTC.